These 27 T cell receptor beta chains came from one sample sequenced in a study of OX40 agonist ivuxolimab in advanced cancers. Sequenced by immunoSEQ multiplex PCR; TCRdb stores in-frame clones only, minus some. The sample has tens of thousands of clones, about 89% seen once; the top ten hold over 9.5%. Sequenced material: CD4+ or CD8+ T cells sorted from blood, taken in a trial of the OX40 agonist ivuxolimab. The receptor source for this set is an adult with an advanced solid tumor such as melanoma, head and neck, liver or kidney cancer.

This clone was seen only a few times. This chain connects TRBV7-9 to TRBJ2-7; perhaps D is TRBD1 or TRBD2 (7 bases each). V lost 8 bases and J lost 3, with 23 bases in between. The CDR3 runs to 16 residues. The germline CDR1 and CDR2 sequences are SEHNR and FQNEAQ (reference sequence). The CDR3 loop reads CASGGGGGPGGYEQYF. CDR3 coding DNA: TGTGCCAGCGGAGGGGGAGGGGGCCCCGGGGGCTACGAGCAGTACTTC.

The rearrangement links TRBV18 to TRBJ1-2; 7 bases align to TRBD1. The CDR3 extends over 14 amino acids. CDR1 and CDR2 (germline): KGHSH, LQKENI. V dropped 3 bases and J dropped 5; count of bases not matched to a gene: 6. CDR3 DNA: TGTGCCAGCTCACCCCCGACAGGGTTGTATGGCTACACCTTC. The encoded protein is CASSPPTGLYGYTF.

In regard to this clone: At one of its ends the junction is not consistent with the germline gene, which may arise from a read error. The V call is TRBV7-7, the J call TRBJ2-7; possible D gene TRBD1, 7 bases. The CDR3 consists of 14 residues. CDR1 is SSHAT, CDR2 FNYEAQ, per germline (reference sequence). CDR3 amino acids: CASSLGQEGYEQYF. In DNA, the CDR3 is TGTGCTAGCAGCTTAGGACAGGAGGGATACGAGCAGTACTTC.

J is TRBJ1-1 and V is TRBV9; TRBD1 aligns across 7 bases. Germline CDR1 reads SGDLS; CDR2 reads YYNGEE. The V segment lost 4 bases and the J segment 5 bases; nucleotides outside the gene matches: 17. The CDR3 covers 17 residues. The DNA of the CDR3 is TGTGCCAGCAGCCCCGGGACAGCTCCCCAAGGGAATACTGAAGCTTTCTTT. It is translated as CASSPGTAPQGNTEAFF. Full variable domain (missing parts from reference TRBV9 and TRBJ1-1): DSGVTQTPKHLITATGQRVTLRCSPRSGDLSVYWYQQSLDQGLQFLIQYYNGEERAKGNILERFSAQQFPDLHSELNLSSLELGDSALYFCASSPGTAPQGNTEAFFGQGTRLTVV.

In this sample, this clone turned up once. The chain employs TRBV19 and TRBJ2-1; the D gene is possibly TRBD2 (7 bases). CDR1 LNHDA and CDR2 SQIVND come from the germline V gene (reference sequence). This CDR3 region has 17 residues. Trimming removed 2 bases from V and 8 bases from J, with 22 bases in between. CDR3 DNA: TGTGCCAGTAGTATATCGTCGGGGGGCCTGAGGGGAGATGAGCAGTTCTTC. Amino acids: CASSISSGGLRGDEQFF.

In this sample, this clone turned up a few times. This sequence joins TRBV29-1 and TRBJ2-3; 10 bases are shared with TRBD2. This CDR3 spans 14 amino acids. V trimming: 7 bases; J trimming: 4 bases; junction bases outside the gene matches: 8. Germline CDR1 SQVTM, CDR2 ANQGSEA. For the CDR3, the DNA is TGCAGCGCGTGGGGACTAGCGATGGCAGATACGCAGTATTTT. This sequence encodes CSAWGLAMADTQYF.

The gene calls are TRBV10-3 and TRBJ1-2, with D tentatively TRBD1 (5 bases). Per the germline V gene, CDR1 is ENHRY and CDR2 is SYGVKD. The V end lost 0 bases, the J end lost 5 bases, and 16 bases lay between the germline ends. This CDR3 spans 16 amino acids. The chain's CDR3 is CAISESTQAGIYGYTF. The CDR3 coding sequence is TGTGCCATCAGTGAGTCGACTCAGGCAGGGATTTATGGCTACACCTTC.

The chain uses TRBV19 and TRBJ2-3; TRBD1 might be the D (6 bases). There are 20 residues in the CDR3. V was shortened by 0 bases and J by 4 bases, with 26 bases between the two germline ends. Germline values: CDR1 LNHDA, CDR2 SQIVND (reference sequence). CDR3 nucleotides: TGTGCCAGTAGTATAGATATCCTTCATATTCAGGGGCACTCCGCAGATACGCAGTATTTT. It encodes CASSIDILHIQGHSADTQYF.

The chain uses TRBV7-6 and TRBJ2-5; 7 nucleotides match TRBD2. The germline CDR1 and CDR2 sequences are SGHVS and FNYEAQ. The CDR3 consists of 13 residues. Trimming removed 3 bases from V and 5 bases from J; junction bases left unmatched: 3. CDR3 DNA: TGTGCCAGCAGCTTTTGGGGGGGGGAGACCCAGTACTTC. Translated, it gives CASSFWGGETQYF.

With respect to this clone: The junction and the germline gene differ at one end; a read error may be behind it. The V call is TRBV9, the J call TRBJ2-2; D is unresolved. This CDR3 region has 13 residues. Germline V gives CDR1 SGDLS, CDR2 YYNGEE. The CDR3 coding sequence is TGTGCCAGCAGCGTAGGAACCCCCGGAGAGCTGTTTTTT. As protein: CASSVGTPGELFF.

This clone showed up just a few times. The chain uses TRBV9 and TRBJ1-2; a weak D match, TRBD1 (5 bases). Trimming left V 0 bases short and J 5 bases short, with 8 bases between. Germline values: CDR1 SGDLS, CDR2 YYNGEE. The length of the CDR3 is 13 residues. CDR3 bases: TGTGCCAGCAGCGTAGGGGGCGGGTATGGCTACACCTTC. Amino acid sequence: CASSVGGGYGYTF. Combining the CDR3 with reference TRBV9 and TRBJ1-2 gives the whole variable domain DSGVTQTPKHLITATGQRVTLRCSPRSGDLSVYWYQQSLDQGLQFLIQYYNGEERAKGNILERFSAQQFPDLHSELNLSSLELGDSALYFCASSVGGGYGYTFGSGTRLTVV.

This clone was counted a few times. The chain couples TRBV6-5 to TRBJ1-5, with D possibly being TRBD1 (5 bases). Per the germline V gene, CDR1 is MNHEY and CDR2 is SVGAGI. With 8 bases removed from V and 6 bases from J, the gap between germline ends came to 17 bases. The CDR3 is 14 residues long. The CDR3: CASGQTQGSQPQHF. The CDR3 bases are TGTGCCAGCGGGCAGACTCAGGGATCTCAGCCCCAGCATTTT.

The chain carries TRBV27 and TRBJ2-7, with D possibly being TRBD1 or TRBD2 (7 bases each). There are 15 residues in the CDR3. The ends were cut back, 0 bases at V and 4 bases at J, with 13 bases in the middle. The germline V gene encodes CDR1 MNHEY and CDR2 SMNVEV (reference sequence). CDR3: CASSLSAGQLYEQYF. The CDR3 nucleotides are TGTGCCAGCAGTTTATCAGCGGGACAGTTATACGAGCAGTACTTC.

This sequence joins TRBV10-3 and TRBJ2-7, with D perhaps being TRBD1 or TRBD2 (6 bases each). In germline, CDR1 is ENHRY, CDR2 SYGVKD. The CDR3 totals 15 residues. Trimming stripped 7 bases from V and 2 bases from J, with 18 bases between. The CDR3 loop reads CAINGGTRAPYEQYF. As DNA, the CDR3 is TGTGCCATCAACGGAGGGACAAGGGCCCCCTACGAGCAGTACTTC.

V usage is TRBV5-4 and J usage is TRBJ2-7; TRBD1 matches at 7 bases. Trimming removed 4 bases from V and 0 bases from J; junction bases left unmatched: 4. The length of the CDR3 is 14 residues. Germline-derived CDR1 and CDR2 are SGHNT and YYREEE (reference sequence). For the CDR3, the DNA is TGTGCCAGCAGCCCACGGGACAGCTCCTACGAGCAGTACTTC. Its protein product is CASSPRDSSYEQYF.

This sequence joins TRBV7-9 and TRBJ1-1; possibly TRBD1 for D (5 bases). The V end lost 1 base, the J end lost 1 base, and 7 bases lay between the germline ends. This CDR3 comprises 14 residues. The germline gives CDR1 SEHNR, CDR2 FQNEAQ (reference sequence). CDR3 DNA: TGTGCCAGCAGCTTAGTCGGGGGGAACACTGAAGCTTTCTTT. Amino acid sequence: CASSLVGGNTEAFF.

The CDR3 sequence is CATQGLNYGYTF. The CDR3 coding sequence is TGTGCCACACAGGGACTAAACTATGGCTACACCTTC. The chain is built from TRBV15 and TRBJ1-2, with D possibly matching TRBD1 (6 bases). The length of the CDR3 is 12 residues. The germline CDR1 and CDR2 sequences are LNHNV and YYDKDF (reference sequence). Between the trimmed V and J ends, which lost 9 bases and 2 bases, there was a span of 10 bases.

The V and J genes are TRBV5-6 and TRBJ2-1, with TRBD2 matching over 8 bases. The V and J ends lost 2 bases and 6 bases, in that order; junction bases with no gene match: 10. The CDR3 spans 16 residues. Per the germline V gene, CDR1 is SGHDT and CDR2 is YYEEEE. CDR3 loop: CASSLPSGRESNEQFF. CDR3 nucleotide sequence: TGTGCCAGCAGCTTACCCAGCGGGAGAGAGTCCAATGAGCAGTTCTTC.

The rearrangement uses TRBV30 and TRBJ1-2; D may be TRBD1 (5 bases). Between the trimmed V and J ends, which lost 4 bases and 5 bases, there was a span of 23 bases. CDR1 is GTSNPN, CDR2 SVGIG, per germline (reference sequence). The CDR3 covers 16 residues. The CDR3 reads CAWTRDLGNVAYGYTF. The CDR3 bases are TGTGCCTGGACCCGGGACCTAGGAAACGTTGCATATGGCTACACCTTC.

V is TRBV12-2 and J is TRBJ2-1; the table's D gene call, TRBD2, was not cross checked with the DNA. TRBV12-2 is assigned pseudogene status. CDR3 size: 15 residues. CDR3 in DNA: TGTGCAAGTCGTCTAAGCGGGGGGCCATACAATGAGCAGTTCTTC. It yields the protein CASRLSGGPYNEQFF.

The chain is built from TRBV9 and TRBJ2-2; 8 nucleotides line up with TRBD2. Germline V gives CDR1 SGDLS, CDR2 YYNGEE. V was pared by 3 bases and J by 2 bases, with 6 bases of the junction left unmatched. The CDR3 runs to 16 residues. The CDR3 loop is CASSGGGGLNTGELFF. The CDR3 DNA reads TGTGCCAGCAGCGGGGGCGGGGGGCTTAACACCGGGGAGCTGTTTTTT. Using reference TRBV9 and TRBJ2-2 for the parts outside the CDR3, the full variable domain is DSGVTQTPKHLITATGQRVTLRCSPRSGDLSVYWYQQSLDQGLQFLIQYYNGEERAKGNILERFSAQQFPDLHSELNLSSLELGDSALYFCASSGGGGLNTGELFFGEGSRLTVL.

Only one count was recorded for this clone. V is TRBV6-6 and J is TRBJ1-4; 10 nucleotides agree with TRBD1. Germline V lookup: CDR1 MNHNY, CDR2 SVGAGI (reference sequence). The CDR3 loop spans 15 amino acids. The V and J ends lost 5 bases and 5 bases, in that order; junction bases with no gene match: 5. This CDR3 is CASSPDRGRNEKLFF. The CDR3 DNA follows: TGTGCCAGCAGTCCAGACAGGGGGCGAAATGAAAAACTGTTTTTT.

The chain recombines TRBV27 with TRBJ2-7; 11 bases are shared with TRBD2. This CDR3 is built from 15 residues. Germline lookup yields CDR1 MNHEY and CDR2 SMNVEV (reference sequence). With V trimmed by 2 bases and J by 2 bases, 2 bases remained unmatched. CDR3 sequence (DNA): TGTGCCAGCAGTTTAAGTAGCGGGAGGGCCTACGAGCAGTACTTC. This sequence encodes CASSLSSGRAYEQYF.

This clone was counted only a few times. Written as DNA, the CDR3 is TGCGCCAGCAGCTGGGACAGGGGTGGGTCACCCCTCCACTTT. Translated, it gives CASSWDRGGSPLHF. The chain links TRBV5-1 to TRBJ1-6; 10 bases line up with TRBD1. V shed 3 bases and J 10 bases; nucleotides not matched to a gene: 4. The germline V gene has CDR1 SGHRS and CDR2 YFSETQ. The CDR3 spans 14 residues.

The chain uses TRBV27 and TRBJ1-4; D remains unclear. V gave up 4 bases and J gave up 0 bases, with 12 bases separating them. This CDR3 contains 16 residues. The germline CDR1 and CDR2 sequences are MNHEY and SMNVEV (reference sequence). For the CDR3, the DNA is TGTGCCAGCAGTTCAGAACCCACCCCAACTAATGAAAAACTGTTTTTT. Its protein is CASSSEPTPTNEKLFF.

For the CDR3, the DNA is TGTGCCAGCACCTTGGGGGGCACTGAAGCTTTCTTT. This translates into CASTLGGTEAFF. The V gene is TRBV6-5, the J gene TRBJ1-1, with TRBD1 as a possible D gene (5 bases). Germline CDR1 and CDR2: MNHEY and SVGAGI. This CDR3 region has 12 residues. Deletions cut 7 bases from V and 4 bases from J, with 10 bases between.

J is TRBJ1-1 and V is TRBV2; maybe TRBD1 (6 bases). Germline V gene data show CDR1 as SNHLY and CDR2 as FYNNEI. V lost 8 bases and J lost 9, with 10 bases in between. The CDR3 contains 10 residues. CDR3 DNA: TGTGCCAGCTCACAGGGCCAAGCTTTCTTT. Translating it yields CASSQGQAFF.